This TCR beta chain emerged from a study of blood T cell repertoires in COVID-19. Study background: There were acute and convalescent COVID-19 samples, and they came from the United States, Italy and Spain. The cDNA or gDNA used as material had been derived from T cells, B-cell-depleted T cells, or PBMCs.

This clone was seen only a few times. Ages ranged from about 18 to 100 years, with residence in 20 to 30 US areas. Each participant's cohort was designated according to participant-reported clinical history. Assay used: immunoSEQ multiplex PCR; TCRdb lists only in-frame clones, some missing. The sample shows about 180,000 clones, about 90% of them seen only once. Germline CDR1 reads GTSNPN; CDR2 reads SVGIG (reference sequence). V shed 1 base, J shed 3 bases, and the junction held 5 bases outside the gene matches. This CDR3 is 14 amino acids long. This clonotype originated in a woman between 18 and 29 years old who had recovered from COVID-19. Source material: PBMCs or T cells enriched from blood (not recorded which). The gene calls are TRBV30 and TRBJ2-7, with 8 bases that match TRBD2. The CDR3 spells CAWSELAENYEQYF. CDR3 DNA: TGTGCCTGGAGTGAACTAGCGGAAAACTACGAGCAGTACTTC.